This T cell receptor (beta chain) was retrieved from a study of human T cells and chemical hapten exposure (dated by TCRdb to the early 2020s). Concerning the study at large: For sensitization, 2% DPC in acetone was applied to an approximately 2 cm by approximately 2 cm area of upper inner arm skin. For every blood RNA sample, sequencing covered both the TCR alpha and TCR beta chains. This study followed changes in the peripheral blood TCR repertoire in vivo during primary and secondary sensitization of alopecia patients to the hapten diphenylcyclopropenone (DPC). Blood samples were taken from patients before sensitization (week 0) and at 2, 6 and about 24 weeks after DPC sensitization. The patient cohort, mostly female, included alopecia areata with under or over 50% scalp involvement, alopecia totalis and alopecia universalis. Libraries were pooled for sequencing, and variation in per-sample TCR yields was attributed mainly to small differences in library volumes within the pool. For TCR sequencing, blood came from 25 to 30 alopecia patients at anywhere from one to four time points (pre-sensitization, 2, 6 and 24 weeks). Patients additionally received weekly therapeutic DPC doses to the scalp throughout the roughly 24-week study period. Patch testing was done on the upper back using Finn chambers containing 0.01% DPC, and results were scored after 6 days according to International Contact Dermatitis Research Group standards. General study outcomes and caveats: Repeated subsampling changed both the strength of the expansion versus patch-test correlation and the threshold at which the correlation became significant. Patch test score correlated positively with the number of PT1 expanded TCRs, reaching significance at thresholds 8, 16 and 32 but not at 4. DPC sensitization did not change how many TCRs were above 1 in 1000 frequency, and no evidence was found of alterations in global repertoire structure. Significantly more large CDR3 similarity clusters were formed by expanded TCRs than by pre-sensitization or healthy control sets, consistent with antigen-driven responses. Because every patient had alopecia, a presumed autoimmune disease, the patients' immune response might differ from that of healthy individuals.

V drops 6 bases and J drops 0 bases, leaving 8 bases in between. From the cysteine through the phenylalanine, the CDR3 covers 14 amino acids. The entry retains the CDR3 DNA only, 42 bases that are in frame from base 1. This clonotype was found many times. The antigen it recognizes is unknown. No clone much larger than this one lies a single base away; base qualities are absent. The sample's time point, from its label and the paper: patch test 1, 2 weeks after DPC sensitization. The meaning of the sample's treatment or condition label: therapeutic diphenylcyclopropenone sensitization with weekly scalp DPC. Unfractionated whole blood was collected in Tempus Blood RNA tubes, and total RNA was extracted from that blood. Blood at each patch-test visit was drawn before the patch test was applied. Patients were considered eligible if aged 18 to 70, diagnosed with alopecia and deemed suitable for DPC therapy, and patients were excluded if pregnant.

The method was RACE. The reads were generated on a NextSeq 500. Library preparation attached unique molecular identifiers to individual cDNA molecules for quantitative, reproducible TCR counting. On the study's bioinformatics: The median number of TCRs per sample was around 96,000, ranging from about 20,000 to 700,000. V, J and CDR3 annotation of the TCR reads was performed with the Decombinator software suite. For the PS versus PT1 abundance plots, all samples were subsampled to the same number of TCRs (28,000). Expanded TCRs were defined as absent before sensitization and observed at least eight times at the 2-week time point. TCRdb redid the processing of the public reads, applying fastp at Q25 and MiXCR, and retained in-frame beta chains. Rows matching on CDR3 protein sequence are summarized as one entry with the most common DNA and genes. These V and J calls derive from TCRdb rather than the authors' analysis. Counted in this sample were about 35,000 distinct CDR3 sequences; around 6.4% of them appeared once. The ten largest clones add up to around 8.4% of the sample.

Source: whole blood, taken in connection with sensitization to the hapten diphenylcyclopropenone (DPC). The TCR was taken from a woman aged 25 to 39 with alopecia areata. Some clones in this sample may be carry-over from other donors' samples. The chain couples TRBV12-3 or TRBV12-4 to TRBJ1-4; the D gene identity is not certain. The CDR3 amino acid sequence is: CASSLTSTNEKLFF. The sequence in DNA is TGTGCCAGCAGCCTTACATCAACTAATGAAAAACTGTTTTTT.